This T cell receptor (beta chain) was recovered during a study of blood T cell repertoires in COVID-19. This CDR3 region has 15 residues. Germline V gives CDR1 MNHEY, CDR2 SMNVEV (reference sequence). After removal of 6 bases from V and 12 bases from J, the junction contained 13 bases not matched to a gene. As processed by the authors: Nucleated cell counts were estimated from reference gene primer amplification. TCRdb's copy holds only in-frame clones and misses some; the assay was immunoSEQ multiplex PCR. The DNA gave D and trimming, while V, J and clone size come from that table. This table has approximately 410,000 clones, 86% appearing once.

This clonotype originated in a woman under 40 with active or convalescent COVID-19. Sequenced sample: peripheral blood. The chain employs TRBV27 and TRBJ2-7; 14 bases agree with TRBD2. This CDR3 is CASRRYPGLAGVLYF. In DNA, the CDR3 is TGTGCCAGCAGGCGGTACCCGGGACTAGCGGGAGTTTTGTACTTC.